This TCR beta chain appears in the sequencing data of a study of cytomegalovirus exposure and HLA in healthy donors (dated by TCRdb to the late 2010s). Study-wide context: According to an earlier analysis of 587 of the donors, 150 million to 200 million T cells yielded 90 million to 140 million unique TCR beta sequences and 276 Gb of sequence data. Approximately 300 gigabases of sequencing data and around 85 million unique TCR sequences made up an early release that covered over 550 HLA-typed donors. Among the roughly 390 genotyped donors, approximately 76% belonged to the genetic ancestry cluster associated with self-reported Caucasian donors. The aim of the study was to test whether cataloging public T cell receptors could identify signatures of past pathogen exposure. The study used immunosequencing to profile the T cell repertoires of hundreds of subjects and linked those repertoires to cytomegalovirus serostatus. Along with the 666-subject first cohort, a separate validation cohort of around 120 different subjects was used. To predict cytomegalovirus infection status, the study combined high-throughput TCR immunosequencing, statistical association of individual TCRs with disease status, and machine learning. A later analysis re-examined previously published TCR beta repertoires from about 700 donors and added high-resolution HLA genotyping to investigate patterns of TCR occurrence. Rather than drawing on any new phenotypic data, the later analysis identified candidate immune exposures from TCR beta sequences and the way those sequences occurred across donors. An earlier analysis of several hundred of the donors applied high-throughput TCR beta sequencing to assess whether each TCR beta V gene segment acted as functional or pseudogenic. Donor age, sex, ethnicity and CMV serostatus were compiled together with the repertoire data. A later genetic analysis took genome-wide SNP genotypes for about 55% of the 666 donors and used that subset as a discovery cohort. All discovery cohort repertoires had been generated on a single sequencing platform. HLA typing included class I and class II loci at four-digit resolution. The number of typed donors differed by locus: about 620-630 for A, B, C, DRB1 and DQB1; some 540 for DQA1; 600 to 610 for DPA1; and about 450 for DPB1. About five DR-DQ haplotypes were handled as single units for association and clustering because linkage in the cohort was strong. On average, 235,054 unique TCR beta nucleotide sequences were sequenced per donor among about 400 genotyped donors of the cohort, with 15% to 20% of those sequences being non-productive.

The library was generated by the immunoSEQ multiplex PCR assay. The multiplex PCR relied on a mix of 60 forward primers for TCR Vbeta segments and 13 reverse primers for TCR Jbeta segments. The CDR3 region of rearranged TCR beta genes was amplified from genomic DNA by a multiplex PCR assay. The amplified TCR beta libraries were sequenced on the Illumina HiSeq System as 87-base-pair reads. The study's own analysis went as follows. A later analysis counted about 80 million unique TCR beta chains across the 550 to 700 repertoires, and some 11 million of these chains were shared by at least two donors. A nearest-neighbor algorithm error-corrected the raw reads and collapsed the reads into unique sequences, merging closely related sequences to remove PCR and sequencing errors. CDR3 sequences were aligned to IMGT reference sequences to assign V, D and J gene segments. For a sequence to be retained, at least a six-nucleotide match to both a V gene segment and a J gene segment was required. Rearrangements were classified as productive when the CDR3 lacked stop codons and remained in frame with V and J, and all other rearrangements were classified as non-productive. Following IMGT convention, CDR3 was defined as the stretch from the second conserved V-encoded cysteine up to the conserved J-encoded phenylalanine. The earlier analysis of about 610 of the donors excluded sequences that lacked an unambiguous match to a single V gene segment. In an earlier analysis of approximately 590 of the donors, V segments were called functional above 56.7% productive rearrangements and were called segregating when the between-donor standard deviation exceeded 5%. To diagnose cytomegalovirus status from the catalog of TCR beta chain sequences, a statistical classification framework was built. In a later analysis, V and J genes were assigned by comparing TCR nucleotide sequences against IMGT/GENE-DB human TR gene sequences. Using the TCRdist pipeline, a later analysis assigned CDR3 sequences along with most-parsimonious VDJ recombination scenarios. In a later analysis, each TCR beta chain was defined by its CDR3 amino acid sequence together with its V-gene family, and reads without a unique V-gene family were excluded. In a later analysis, 550 to 650 highly shared, low-generation-probability nucleotide sequences were removed to address suspected cross-contamination and a sequencing artifact. In a later analysis, a clonal expansion index for each public chain was calculated from normalized within-repertoire ranks of inferred template counts. In a later analysis, generation probabilities were computed with a VDJ recombination model fitted to out-of-frame rearrangements, and the resulting probabilities were checked against IGoR. In a later analysis, TCR-TCR, TCR-HLA and TCR-CMV co-occurrence was scored with hypergeometric tests, and a repertoire-size bias correction was applied to TCR pairs. To estimate false discovery rates, a later analysis permuted the HLA or CMV assignments 20 times. In a later analysis, co-occurring TCRs were grouped with DBSCAN, and TCRdist sequence similarity was added when clustering was performed within HLA-allele-positive subsets. Repertoires with fewer than 30,000 or more than 120,000 public chains, plus five repertoires with anomalous nucleotide sharing, were excluded from co-occurrence clustering. As stored in TCRdb, this immuneACCESS dataset retains in-frame rearrangements with V and J assigned. A fraction of the clones does not appear; measured against another copy, unresolved V genes explain less than half of the discrepancy, and the remainder lacks a known reason. The V and J calls and the clone size are those of that table, but D and trimming were determined from the DNA. Present in this sample are 95,000 to 130,000 clones, about four fifths of which were seen just once. In total, the top ten clones hold around 4.5% of the sample.

The cohort consisted of 666 healthy bone marrow donors. At the time of sampling, all cohort members were nominally healthy, though unrecorded immune exposures were likely present. The donor tested CMV seropositive, placing the donor among the 289 seropositive members of the cohort. A peripheral blood sample was collected from each donor, and TCR beta sequencing was performed on peripheral blood mononuclear cells. Genomic DNA extraction from the blood cell samples was performed with the Qiagen DNeasy Blood Extraction Kit. The table lists this clone with a few counts. Its antigen remains unidentified. No per-base quality is available; no much larger clone lies one base away. CDR1 MNHNS and CDR2 SASEGT were looked up in the germline V gene. Between the V and J ends, shortened by 6 bases and 5 bases respectively, the junction contains 13 bases. Reading from cysteine to phenylalanine, the CDR3 counts 13 amino acids. Left in the record is the CDR3 DNA by itself, 39 bases read in frame from the first base.

On the study overall, not on this receptor specifically: Most TCR sequences were seen in very few donors, while some public TCRs were found in many individuals. V-gene and J-gene trimming of TCR beta chains was associated with a missense DCLRE1C variant in a later genetic analysis, and the association was replicated in an independent cohort. According to a later analysis, TCR association rates differed among HLA loci, with DRB1 alleles showing the most associated TCRs and HLA-C alleles showing the fewest. A further reported finding was that TCR beta sequences accurately predicted the HLA-A and HLA-B alleles for most subjects in the first cohort. Correlated functional status among segregating V segments might be attributable to linkage disequilibrium, but an unknown experimental factor could not be ruled out. According to a later analysis, parvovirus B19, influenza, CMV and Epstein-Barr virus appeared linked to several top co-occurrence clusters. The only immune exposure information available for the cohort was CMV serostatus. Roughly uniform sequencing depth across donors was assumed in presence/absence analyses, although this assumption may not hold. A later analysis associated 16,951 TCR beta sequences with specific HLA alleles at a false discovery rate of 0.05. The classifier was reported to diagnose cytomegalovirus status with high specificity and sensitivity in both the original and validation cohorts. According to the authors, the approach could potentially be generalized to other disease states and immunological phenotypes. Because counts were too low, around 18 rarely observed V segments, including chromosome 9 orphons, were left out of the earlier analysis of a few hundred of the donors. Strong co-occurrence of HLA alleles, especially DR and DQ, made assigning TCR associations to individual alleles difficult. A later analysis found that most CMV-associated TCR beta chains appeared HLA-restricted, with HLA associations seemingly driven largely by CMV exposure. In this cohort, only TCR beta chains were sequenced, and detectable features were limited by the absence of alpha or paired-chain data. In an earlier analysis of some 550 of the donors, most TCR beta V segments were observed in productive rearrangements about 90% or about 30% of the time, broadly matching IMGT annotations. Some IMGT-functional V segments, including TRBV6-2 and TRBV6-3, could not be told apart with the 87-base-pair reads, so those segments were excluded. A cluster of highly shared sequence variants was judged likely to represent a technical artifact of the sequencing pipeline. A later analysis found that HLA-associated TCR beta chains were more clonally expanded and had lower generation probabilities than equally common non-associated chains. A later genetic analysis reported fewer N-insertions in productive TCRs among donors in an Asian-associated ancestry cluster than the roughly 700-donor mean. Because HLA typing was missing for some donors at each locus, association tests included only the typed subset. The study listed around 160 TCR beta chains as associated with cytomegalovirus. A few of the identified cytomegalovirus-associated TCR beta chains were confirmed in vitro to be specific for cytomegalovirus antigens.

The V and J genes are TRBV6-1 and TRBJ1-2, with TRBD1 as a weak D call on 5 bases. The material sequenced was PBMCs. This TCR came from a man between 25 and 39 years old in good health and CMV-seropositive. The base sequence is TGTGCCAGCAGACCCGACAGTCTTTATGGCTACACCTTC. It is translated as CASRPDSLYGYTF.